This T cell receptor beta chain is drawn from a study of human T cells and chemical hapten exposure. On the study more broadly: The sensitizing agent was 2% DPC, placed on approximately 2 cm by approximately 2 cm of upper inner arm skin. During the approximately 25-week study period, patients had diphenylcyclopropenone applied to the scalp every week. General observations from the study: TCRs whose frequency exceeded 1 in 1000 remained the same following DPC sensitization.

This clonotype was counted between two and nine times. Its antigen is undetermined. The germline V gene has CDR1 SGDLS and CDR2 YYNGEE. This CDR3 contains 17 residues. The junction had 12 bases not matched to a gene; V was cut back by 3 bases and J by 5 bases. The library tagged each cDNA molecule with unique molecular identifiers. TCRdb re-analysed the RACE reads in MiXCR, keeping a single row per CDR3 protein. The sample records a few hundred thousand distinct CDR3 sequences, around 7.3% being singletons. The time point was: pre-sensitization, week 0. Treatment described: therapeutic diphenylcyclopropenone sensitization with weekly scalp DPC.

V usage is TRBV9 and J usage is TRBJ2-3; 10 nucleotides align to TRBD2. The source material was whole blood, sampled in connection with sensitization to the hapten diphenylcyclopropenone (DPC). The clonotype was recovered from a man aged 18-30 years with alopecia areata. Some clones in this sample may be carry-over from other donors' samples. CDR3 DNA: TGTGCCAGCAGCGCCCCGCTAGCGGGGGCCTTCGGAGATACGCAGTATTTT. This encodes CASSAPLAGAFGDTQYF.